This T cell receptor (beta chain) appears in the sequencing data of a study of T cell responses to AZD1222 COVID-19 vaccine. Findings and caveats of the study: In all cases, repertoires were sampled only after the peak T cell response. Clonal diversity was possibly underestimated; the donors were predominantly white British and more often female. CD4 TCRs covered the whole spike, strongest at regions 160-218 and 743-854. Among those given AZD1222, only six or seven were seropositive at baseline.

The CDR3 contains 15 residues. Germline-derived CDR1 and CDR2 are LNHNV and YYDKDF (reference sequence). V dropped 7 bases and J dropped 6; count of bases not matched to a gene: 14. Remarks on this clone: Its antigen is not known.

The protocol was immunoSEQ multiplex PCR, while the TCRdb copy is restricted to in-frame clones and leaves out a portion. The sample yields 120,000 to 150,000 clones, approximately 91% seen once. This chain links TRBV15 with TRBJ1-2; 7 bases agree with TRBD1. The sequencing used peripheral blood, collected 28 days after the second AZD1222 dose. The TCR originated in an adult who received the AZD1222 COVID-19 vaccine. CDR3 in amino acids: CATTQGVDSGDGYTF. Written as DNA, the CDR3 is TGTGCCACCACCCAGGGGGTCGACAGTGGGGATGGCTACACCTTC.